A single sample gave rise to the 27 T cell receptor beta chains below, sequenced in a study of CD8+ T cells in alopecia areata. RNA extraction and reverse transcription yielded cDNA as sequencing template. The repertoire was sequenced with immunoSEQ multiplex PCR; TCRdb's copy has only in-frame clones and lacks some. Among about 150,000 clones listed, approximately 50% were seen once. Material for sequencing was CD4+ T cells sorted from blood. These receptors all come from a human donor with alopecia areata.

This clone was observed a handful of times. This sequence joins TRBV10-1 and TRBJ2-1; TRBD2 agrees at 14 bases. The CDR3 is 15 amino acids. J was trimmed by 8 bases and V by 8 bases; bases with no gene match: 8. CDR1 WNHNN and CDR2 SYGVQD come from the germline V gene (reference sequence). CDR3 sequence (DNA): TGCGCCAGCGAGGCCGGGACTAGCGGGAGTCATGAGCAGTTCTTC. It translates to CASEAGTSGSHEQFF.

In its sample, this clone was seen a few times. CDR3 residues: CSVDQGGYGYTF. DNA for the CDR3: TGCAGCGTGGACCAGGGAGGGTATGGCTACACCTTC. This rearrangement joins TRBV29-1 to TRBJ1-2, with D maybe TRBD1 (5 bases). The CDR3 runs 12 residues. The ends were cut back, 6 bases at V and 5 bases at J, with 13 bases in the middle. Germline V CDR1 and CDR2: SQVTM, ANQGSEA.

The rearrangement joins TRBV25-1 to TRBJ2-1; 7 positions agree with TRBD2. There are 16 residues in the CDR3. CDR1 is MGHDK, CDR2 SYGVNS, per germline. V gave up 3 bases and J gave up 5 bases; unmatched junction bases: 10. The CDR3 nucleotides are TGTGCCAGCAGTGAGCCAAGCGGGGCTTTCCACAATGAGCAGTTCTTC. This sequence encodes CASSEPSGAFHNEQFF.

This chain joins TRBV5-1 and TRBJ2-3; no definite D call. The CDR3 has 14 residues. Germline lookup yields CDR1 SGHRS and CDR2 YFSETQ. V lost 0 bases, J lost 2 bases, and 7 bases lay in between. The CDR3 is CASSLGSPTDTQYF. Written as DNA, the CDR3 is TGCGCCAGCAGCTTGGGATCGCCCACAGATACGCAGTATTTT.

This clone has a handful of counts. The genes are TRBV5-6 and TRBJ1-1; the D is unclear. This CDR3 comprises 14 residues. V lost 7 bases and J lost 0, with 13 bases in between. Germline V CDR1 and CDR2: SGHDT, YYEEEE. CDR3 nucleotide sequence: TGTGCCAGCGTTGAATATGGGGTGAACACTGAAGCTTTCTTT. Protein sequence: CASVEYGVNTEAFF.

This chain links TRBV29-1 with TRBJ2-5; D is unclear. Trimming removed 5 bases from V and 1 base from J, with 8 bases in between. Per the germline V gene, CDR1 is SQVTM and CDR2 is ANQGSEA. This CDR3 has 12 amino acids. The CDR3: CSVIWLQETQYF. The CDR3 DNA sequence: TGCAGCGTTATCTGGCTCCAAGAGACCCAGTACTTC.

The chain has TRBV29-1 and TRBJ1-1; no firm D call. V lost 4 bases to trimming and J lost 4 bases, with 10 bases between them. The germline V gene has CDR1 SQVTM and CDR2 ANQGSEA. The CDR3 loop spans 12 amino acids. CDR3: CSVGSLATEAFF. As DNA, the CDR3 is TGCAGCGTTGGTTCACTTGCCACTGAAGCTTTCTTT.

This clone appeared a few times. The rearrangement links TRBV16 to TRBJ1-5, with D unclear. The CDR3 runs 14 residues. V lost 6 bases and J 5 bases, leaving 14 bases between the germline ends. Germline CDR1 reads KGHSY; CDR2 reads FQNENV. CDR3 protein: CASSPVSGDQPQHF. CDR3 bases: TGTGCCAGCAGTCCCGTCAGTGGGGATCAGCCCCAGCATTTT.

This clone was seen only a few times. In DNA form, the CDR3 reads TGTGCCAGCAGTCCCTTAACTAGCGGATTATACAATGAGCAGTTCTTC. Its protein product is CASSPLTSGLYNEQFF. The rearrangement links TRBV27 to TRBJ2-1; 8 bases are shared with TRBD2. Germline lookup yields CDR1 MNHEY and CDR2 SMNVEV (reference sequence). This CDR3 is 16 amino acids long. Trimming cost V 5 bases and J 4 bases; bases outside gene matches: 10.

The chain carries TRBV5-1 and TRBJ1-2, with D hard to call. Germline lookup yields CDR1 SGHRS and CDR2 YFSETQ. Trimming shortened V by 3 bases and J by 7 bases, and 19 bases separated the two germline ends. The CDR3 is 15 residues long. The CDR3 nucleotides are TGCGCCAGCAGCTGTGCGGATCTACGGTCGTGTGGCTACACCTTC. This codes for CASSCADLRSCGYTF.

J is TRBJ2-7 and V is TRBV7-2; the match to TRBD2 covers 10 bases. The trim removed 5 bases at V and 6 bases at J, leaving 10 bases unmatched. The length of the CDR3 is 15 residues. Germline V gene lookup returns CDR1 SGHTA and CDR2 FQGNSA. The chain's CDR3 is CASSPTSGVVGEQYF. The CDR3 DNA is TGTGCCAGCAGCCCAACTAGCGGGGTGGTTGGCGAGCAGTACTTC.

As for this clone: The same CDR3 is also encoded by other DNA sequences in this sample. The V and J genes are TRBV6-5 and TRBJ1-5, with a weak D call TRBD1 (5 bases). Trimming took 4 bases from V and 7 from J, leaving 8 bases between them. This CDR3 comprises 12 residues. Germline assignment: CDR1 MNHEY and CDR2 SVGAGI. The CDR3 nucleotides read TGTGCCAGCAGTTCGGGGGGGCAGCCCCAGCATTTT. Protein product: CASSSGGQPQHF.

The CDR3 DNA sequence: TGTGCCAGCAGCTTAGTCGGGAGTGTCGATGAGCAGTTCTTC. This gives the protein CASSLVGSVDEQFF. The chain recombines TRBV7-9 with TRBJ2-1; D is possibly TRBD2 (6 bases). Germline-derived CDR1 and CDR2 are SEHNR and FQNEAQ (reference sequence). The ends were cut back, 1 base at V and 8 bases at J, with 12 bases in the middle. The CDR3 runs 14 residues.

This clone was seen more than once but under ten times. This sequence joins TRBV9 and TRBJ1-2; D not certain. The CDR3 consists of 13 residues. Per germline, CDR1 SGDLS and CDR2 YYNGEE. The germline V and J ends were trimmed by 0 bases and 8 bases, with 11 bases remaining between them. The CDR3 DNA sequence: TGTGCCAGCAGCGTAGTTGTGGGTAACGGCTACACCTTC. Residues: CASSVVVGNGYTF.

J is TRBJ2-5 and V is TRBV19; D unclear. Germline-derived CDR1 and CDR2 are LNHDA and SQIVND (reference sequence). The CDR3 has 15 residues. Trimming took 4 bases from V and 1 from J, leaving 13 bases between them. As DNA, the CDR3 is TGTGCCAGTAGTAAGGGATTGATAGTCCAAGAGACCCAGTACTTC. Its protein product is CASSKGLIVQETQYF.

The chain carries TRBV7-2 and TRBJ2-7, with D tentatively TRBD1 (5 bases). The CDR3 length is 14 residues. V gave up 3 bases and J gave up 1 base, with 10 bases separating them. The germline V gene encodes CDR1 SGHTA and CDR2 FQGNSA. The CDR3 reads CASSLDTSSYEQYF. Here the CDR3 DNA reads TGTGCCAGCAGCTTGGACACCTCATCCTACGAGCAGTACTTC.

This clone came up a few times. V is TRBV29-1 and J is TRBJ1-2; the match to TRBD1 covers 11 bases. The CDR3 totals 16 residues. Germline V gives CDR1 SQVTM, CDR2 ANQGSEA. Trimming at V came to 2 bases and at J to 4 bases, leaving 9 bases not matched to a gene. The CDR3 nucleotides are TGCAGCGTTGAATCGGACAGGGGGCGTCCCCTCTATGGCTACACCTTC. Translating it yields CSVESDRGRPLYGYTF. Based on the CDR3 plus reference TRBV29-1 and TRBJ1-2, the full variable domain is SAVISQKPSRDICQRGTSLTIQCQVDSQVTMMFWYRQQPGQSLTLIATANQGSEATYESGFVIDKFPISRPNLTFSTLTVSNMSPEDSSIYLCSVESDRGRPLYGYTFGSGTRLTVV.

This chain links TRBV6-1 with TRBJ2-7; TRBD2 agrees at 9 bases. The J segment lost 6 bases and the V segment lost 7 bases, leaving 10 bases of the junction unmatched. This CDR3 spans 14 amino acids. Germline V lookup: CDR1 MNHNS, CDR2 SASEGT. CDR3 loop: CASNTLLAGGEQYF. CDR3 DNA sequence: TGTGCCAGCAATACACTACTAGCGGGCGGCGAGCAGTACTTC.

This chain joins TRBV9 and TRBJ2-1, with TRBD1 as a possible D gene (7 bases). V was clipped by 4 bases and J by 2 bases, with 19 bases between them. Germline V gene data show CDR1 as SGDLS and CDR2 as YYNGEE. CDR3 size: 17 residues. DNA for the CDR3: TGTGCCAGCAGCCCGGAGGGACAGACGTTGACCTACAATGAGCAGTTCTTC. Translated, it gives CASSPEGQTLTYNEQFF.

This clone appeared a single time. The V gene is TRBV6-6, the J gene TRBJ1-5; TRBD1 might be the D (6 bases). The V end was cut by 6 bases, the J end by 3 bases, with 12 bases between. The CDR3 covers 14 residues. Germline V gene sequence: CDR1 MNHNY, CDR2 SVGAGI (reference sequence). This CDR3 is CASRPEGVNQPQHF. DNA for the CDR3: TGTGCCAGCAGGCCCGAGGGGGTCAATCAGCCCCAGCATTTT.

A few counts support this clone. The chain recombines TRBV29-1 with TRBJ2-2; D is unresolved. This CDR3 contains 13 residues. The ends were cut back, 7 bases at V and 2 bases at J, with 11 bases in the middle. Germline V CDR1 and CDR2: SQVTM, ANQGSEA. The CDR3 reads CSGGLVNTGELFF. The CDR3 DNA is TGCAGCGGAGGCCTAGTAAACACCGGGGAGCTGTTTTTT.

The chain uses TRBV5-1 and TRBJ2-5; maybe TRBD1 (5 bases). The CDR3 extends over 13 amino acids. Trimming removed 9 bases from V and 2 bases from J, with 14 bases in between. Germline CDR1 reads SGHRS; CDR2 reads YFSETQ. This CDR3 is CATSTPGQETQYF. The CDR3 nucleotides are TGCGCCACCTCTACTCCAGGGCAAGAGACCCAGTACTTC.

This clone was observed a few times. The gene calls are TRBV29-1 and TRBJ2-7, with TRBD2 as a possible D gene (5 bases). Germline V gene data show CDR1 as SQVTM and CDR2 as ANQGSEA. The CDR3 is 14 residues long. V was clipped by 6 bases and J by 3 bases, with 18 bases between them. CDR3 in amino acids: CSVDGLRGVYEQYF. CDR3 in DNA: TGCAGCGTCGACGGGCTTCGGGGAGTCTACGAGCAGTACTTC.

This clone was seen only a few times. J is TRBJ1-1 and V is TRBV4-1, with no clear D. The CDR3 length is 15 residues. Germline lookup yields CDR1 MGHRA and CDR2 YSYEKL. V lost 0 bases and J 1 base, leaving 9 bases between the germline ends. In DNA form, the CDR3 reads TGCGCCAGCAGCCAAGATCTTAGGGAGAACACTGAAGCTTTCTTT. Translating it yields CASSQDLRENTEAFF.

The chain has TRBV18 and TRBJ2-7; no clear D gene. Germline lookup yields CDR1 KGHSH and CDR2 LQKENI. The CDR3 spans 13 residues. Trimming removed 0 bases at V and 6 bases at J, with 9 bases between. DNA of the CDR3: TGTGCCAGCTCACCACCAGTAAGAGGCGAGCAGTACTTC. This translates into CASSPPVRGEQYF.

The chain combines TRBV29-1 with TRBJ2-1; 9 bases match TRBD2. The V and J ends lost 1 base and 5 bases, in that order; junction bases with no gene match: 9. CDR1 is SQVTM and CDR2 is ANQGSEA in the germline V gene. The CDR3 contains 16 residues. The CDR3 loop reads CSVEGVPRGRDNEQFF. As DNA, the CDR3 is TGCAGCGTTGAAGGGGTTCCACGCGGGAGGGACAATGAGCAGTTCTTC.

This chain links TRBV29-1 with TRBJ2-1; the match to TRBD2 covers 9 bases. The CDR3 is 17 residues long. Unmatched junction bases numbered 20, after V lost 4 bases and J lost 10 bases. The germline CDR1 and CDR2 sequences are SQVTM and ANQGSEA. CDR3 nucleotides: TGCAGCGTTGTGGTTAGAGAACCGGGACTAGCTTTACGAGAGCAGTTCTTC. Protein product: CSVVVREPGLALREQFF.